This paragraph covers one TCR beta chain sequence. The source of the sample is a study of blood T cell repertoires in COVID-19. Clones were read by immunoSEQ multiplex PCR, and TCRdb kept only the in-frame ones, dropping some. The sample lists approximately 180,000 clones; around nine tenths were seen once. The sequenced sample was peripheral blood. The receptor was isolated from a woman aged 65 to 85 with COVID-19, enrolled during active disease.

Here the CDR3 reads CASSLDPGTVRGYTF. CDR3 nucleotides: TGTGCCAGCAGCTTAGATCCCGGGACAGTTCGTGGGTACACCTTC. The chain couples TRBV11-3 to TRBJ1-2, with TRBD1 identical over 7 bases. Germline V CDR1 and CDR2: SGHNT, YENEEA. This CDR3 comprises 15 residues. The J segment lost 11 bases and the V segment lost 0 bases, leaving 12 bases of the junction unmatched.